This T cell receptor beta chain was retrieved from a study of vaccination and CD4 T cells after COVID-19 (dated by TCRdb to between 2020 and 2023). For the study in its entirety: The convalescent cohort included six males and four females, with two Hispanic individuals, seven Caucasians, two Asians and one multiracial person. Post-vaccine blood samples were taken a median of around 77 days after the second vaccine dose, with a range of roughly 14 to 241 days. Control cultures received a CEFX viral epitope pool as the positive control, an HIV-1 Nef peptide pool as the negative control, or no peptide. Culture stimuli were overlapping spike peptide pools from SARS-CoV-2 and from the common cold coronaviruses HCoV-NL63, HCoV-OC43 and HCoV-229E. Each participant got two doses of either the Pfizer-BioNTech BNT162b2 vaccine (n=8) or the Moderna mRNA-1273 vaccine (n=2). Post-COVID blood samples from convalescent patients were collected a median of about 110 days after diagnosis, with a range of roughly 35 to 161 days. In around 10 COVID-19 convalescent patients and a few infection-naive healthy vaccine recipients, researchers compared the spike-specific CD4+ TCR repertoire from before mRNA vaccination with the repertoire from after.

Trimming accounts for 1 base at V and 4 bases at J, while the number of junction bases matched to no gene is 3. Taken from cysteine to phenylalanine, the CDR3 has 15 residues. This entry keeps only the CDR3 DNA: 45 bases, framed from base 1. On this clonotype itself: The specificity of this receptor is unknown. Within one base of it there is no much larger clone, and no base qualities were kept.

Library prep was done by PCR. TCR sequencing of DNA from cultured CD4+ T cells used the Oncomine TCR Beta short-read assay at the Johns Hopkins FTIC core. The QIAamp micro DNA kit was used to extract genomic DNA from the cultured CD4+ T cells. Oncomine TCR Beta libraries from cultured CD4+ T cells were pooled with unique dual indexes and sequenced on an Illumina iSeq 100. The paper's processing steps were these. Non-productive sequences were filtered out, and CDR3s that did not start with C, did not end with F or W, or were shorter than 7 amino acids were discarded. Antigen-specific clonotypes were identified using the MANAFEST web application through comparison of peptide-stimulated wells with reference and other culture wells. Positive clones required FDR below 0.05, an odds ratio above 5, and productive frequency above 0.1% in at least two of three replicate wells. Cross-reactive clonotypes were defined as significantly expanded in both SARS-CoV-2 spike wells and at least one common cold coronavirus spike condition. Similarity between CDR3 sequences was evaluated in R version 3.6.1 using Levenshtein distances (stringdist) and unrooted phylogenetic trees (ape). TCRdb redid the processing of the public reads, applying fastp at Q25 and MiXCR, and retained in-frame beta chains. Rows are combined by CDR3 protein, so each entry shows the most common genes and DNA. In this record, the V and J calls reflect TCRdb's handling and not the investigators' own analysis. This sample holds around 14,000 distinct CDR3 sequences; 25% to 30% were observed only once. The top ten clonotypes cover 15% to 20% of the sample.

The investigation overall reported the following: Of the vaccine-specific clones in convalescent patients, 304 of 307, or nearly all, reacted only to SARS-CoV-2 spike and did not cross-react with common cold coronaviruses. Among the post-vaccine SARS-CoV-2-reactive clones in convalescent patients, a median about 87% showed up only after vaccination, which suggests vaccine-specific priming. The median count of SARS-CoV-2-reactive clonotypes went up from about 23 after infection to more than 30 after vaccination, although the change was not significant. The number of convalescent patients in the study was relatively small, and the study did not examine early timepoints following natural infection.

The treatment or condition label on this specimen signifies: approximately nine-day PBMC culture with coronavirus spike peptide pools or control peptides (ViraFEST assay). To expand antigen-specific T cells with peptide pools and then pick out the expanded clonotypes through TCR sequencing, the study relied on the ViraFEST assay. Negative nucleocapsid antibody tests before and after vaccination confirmed that the healthy vaccine recipients had no prior SARS-CoV-2 infection. Each well held roughly 2 million PBMCs cultured in IMDM containing roughly 5.5% human AB serum and 9 to 10 IU/ml IL-2, with about 9.1 ug/ml peptide pools added. On days 3 and 7, half of the culture medium was replaced with fresh IL-2-containing medium. CD4+ T cells were isolated after roughly 10 days of culture through negative selection using the EasySep CD4+ T cell isolation kit. Ficoll-Paque Plus gradient centrifugation was used to isolate PBMCs from whole blood, and the isolated PBMCs were then either used fresh or cryopreserved at -140C. In general, triplicate wells were set up for every culture condition.

Recombination linked TRBV12-3 or TRBV12-4 to TRBJ1-3, with 8 bases matching TRBD1. Sequencing was performed on CD4+ T cells from blood, cultured in vitro, taken before SARS-CoV-2 vaccination. The TCR sequence derives from a human donor who received a COVID-19 vaccine. The CDR3 protein sequence reads: CASSLGAGGGNTIYF. The DNA sequence is as follows: TGTGCCAGCAGTTTAGGGGCAGGGGGCGGAAACACCATATATTTT.